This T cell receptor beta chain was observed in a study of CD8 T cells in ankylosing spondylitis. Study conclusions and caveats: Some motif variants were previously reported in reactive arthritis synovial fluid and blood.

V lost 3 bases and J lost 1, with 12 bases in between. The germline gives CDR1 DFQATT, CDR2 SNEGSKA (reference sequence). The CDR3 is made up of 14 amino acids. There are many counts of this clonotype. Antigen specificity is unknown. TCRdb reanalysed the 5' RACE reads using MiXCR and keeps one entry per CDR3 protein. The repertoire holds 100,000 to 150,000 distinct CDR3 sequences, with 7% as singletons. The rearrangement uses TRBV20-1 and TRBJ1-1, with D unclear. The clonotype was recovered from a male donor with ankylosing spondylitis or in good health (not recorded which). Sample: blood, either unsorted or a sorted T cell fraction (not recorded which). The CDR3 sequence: CSASPPRTNTEAFF. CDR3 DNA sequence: TGCAGTGCTAGTCCGCCCCGGACGAACACTGAAGCTTTCTTT.